This T cell receptor (beta chain) was observed in a study of early T cells in non-severe SARS-CoV-2 infection. Study background: The input, bulk RNA from unsorted whole blood, was sequenced, and chains were unpaired. Study-level findings and limits: VDJdb matching skewed toward anti-spike CD8 responses, missing private and CD4 specificities.

The library protocol tagged individual cDNA molecules with unique molecular identifiers. A single record per CDR3 protein comes from TCRdb applying MiXCR to the 5' RACE reads. The repertoire includes some 40,000 distinct CDR3 sequences, over 9% of them detected once, and approximately 15% sits in the top ten. This clonotype showed up just a few times. The antigen is not known. V gave up 6 bases and J gave up 2 bases; unmatched junction bases: 6. This CDR3 comprises 15 residues. Germline CDR1 and CDR2: KGHSY and FQNENV. This TCR derives from an adult who was a healthcare worker with PCR-confirmed SARS-CoV-2 infection or an uninfected control (not recorded which). The chain has TRBV16 and TRBJ1-5, with 8 bases that match TRBD1. The material sequenced was whole blood. The CDR3 DNA follows: TGTGCCAGCAGGGGACAGGCTTTAGGCAATCAGCCCCAGCATTTT. It yields the protein CASRGQALGNQPQHF.